Presented here are 8 T cell receptor beta chains from one specimen sequenced in a study of blood T cell repertoires in COVID-19. Assay: immunoSEQ multiplex PCR; the TCRdb copy retains only in-frame clones and omits some. Of fewer than 250,000 clones listed, roughly 80% are singletons. The sample consisted of peripheral blood. The receptor source for this set is a woman aged 55-70 years with COVID-19, enrolled during active disease.

The V and J genes are TRBV10-1 and TRBJ2-5; 11 nucleotides match TRBD2. V lost 3 bases to trimming and J lost 1 base; unmatched junction nucleotides: 1. The germline V gene encodes CDR1 WNHNN and CDR2 SYGVQD (reference sequence). This CDR3 is built from 15 residues. CDR3 DNA sequence: TGCGCCAGCAGTGATACTAGCGGGGGCCAAGAGACCCAGTACTTC. As protein: CASSDTSGGQETQYF.

This chain uses TRBV28 with TRBJ2-5, with 11 bases identical to TRBD2. V dropped 5 bases and J dropped 1; count of bases not matched to a gene: 6. CDR3 length: 16 residues. CDR1 is MDHEN, CDR2 SYDVKM, per germline. CDR3 coding DNA: TGTGCCAGCAGTACCCCGGGACTAGCGGCCCAAGAGACCCAGTACTTC. Translated: CASSTPGLAAQETQYF.

V gene TRBV25-1 combines with J gene TRBJ1-2; 9 bases are shared with TRBD1. The CDR3 contains 14 residues. The germline gives CDR1 MGHDK, CDR2 SYGVNS. Unmatched junction bases numbered 5, after V lost 1 base and J lost 8 bases. Here the CDR3 DNA reads TGTGCCAGCAGTGAATGGGGACAGGGCAGCGGCTACACCTTC. Its translation is CASSEWGQGSGYTF.

The chain has TRBV20-1 and TRBJ2-1; 13 bases match TRBD2. V lost 3 bases to trimming and J lost 0 bases; unmatched junction nucleotides: 11. There are 19 residues in the CDR3. Per the germline V gene, CDR1 is DFQATT and CDR2 is SNEGSKA (reference sequence). CDR3 region: CSASRETGLAGNSYNEQFF. The CDR3 nucleotides are TGCAGTGCTAGTAGGGAGACGGGACTAGCGGGAAACTCCTACAATGAGCAGTTCTTC.

The chain uses TRBV5-1 and TRBJ1-1; D unresolved. V was clipped by 0 bases and J by 9 bases, with 21 bases between them. There are 16 residues in the CDR3. The V gene's germline CDR1 is SGHRS and CDR2 YFSETQ. CDR3 amino acids: CASSLEMNTPVTKAFF. CDR3 sequence (DNA): TGCGCCAGCAGCTTGGAAATGAACACTCCGGTGACAAAAGCTTTCTTT.

This clone has more than one count but fewer than ten. This chain connects TRBV6-4 to TRBJ2-3; 8 bases are shared with TRBD1. This CDR3 comprises 15 residues. CDR1 and CDR2 from the germline V gene are MRHNA and SNTAGT. V trimming: 0 bases; J trimming: 4 bases; junction bases outside the gene matches: 3. The CDR3 reads CASSDSQGAADTQYF. The CDR3, as DNA: TGTGCCAGCAGTGACTCGCAGGGGGCTGCAGATACGCAGTATTTT.

V is TRBV30 and J is TRBJ2-7; 10 bases fit TRBD2. The V gene end was trimmed by 5 bases and the J gene end by 3 bases; junction bases not matched to a gene: 7. CDR1 and CDR2 from the germline V gene are GTSNPN and SVGIG (reference sequence). The CDR3 has 14 amino acids. In DNA, the CDR3 is TGTGCCTGGGGAGGGGCTAGCGGGAGCTACGAGCAGTACTTC. It specifies CAWGGASGSYEQYF.

V gene TRBV5-6 combines with J gene TRBJ1-4; D is perhaps TRBD1 (6 bases). The V end lost 4 bases, the J end lost 8 bases, and 18 bases lay between the germline ends. Germline assignment: CDR1 SGHDT and CDR2 YYEEEE. The CDR3 spans 15 residues. The DNA for the CDR3 is TGTGCCAGCAGCCCTCAGGGGCGCGCGGCCGAAAAACTGTTTTTT. Amino acid sequence: CASSPQGRAAEKLFF.